This T cell receptor beta chain stems from a study of T cell responses to AZD1222 COVID-19 vaccine. This CDR3 comprises 13 residues. Germline V gene sequence: CDR1 LNHNV, CDR2 YYDKDF (reference sequence). Trimming stripped 1 base from V and 5 bases from J, with 9 bases between. Whole-study results and caveats: Without day 14 samples, only post-peak T cell repertoires were studied.

Sequenced by immunoSEQ multiplex PCR; TCRdb stores in-frame clones only, minus some. The sample lists some 61,000 clones; roughly 87% were seen once. A remark on this clone: The antigen is undetermined.

This sequence joins TRBV15 and TRBJ2-7; the D gene is possibly TRBD1 (5 bases). The sample in question was peripheral blood, obtained on day 0 of AZD1222 vaccination. The origin of this receptor is an adult in good health. The DNA of the CDR3 is TGTGCCACCAGCAGAGTTTCAGGGAACGAGCAGTACTTC. This gives the protein CATSRVSGNEQYF.